Listed below are T cell receptor beta chains from one sample, sequenced in a study of cytomegalovirus exposure and HLA in healthy donors. Here immunoSEQ multiplex PCR was the method, and the copy in TCRdb shows in-frame clones only, minus some. The sample includes around 170,000 clones, about three quarters of them seen just once. Input material: PBMCs. Receptors were obtained from a man aged 35-49 years in good health and CMV-seronegative. The CDR3 runs from the conserved cysteine through the conserved F or W. Fields, in order: clone size, V gene, J gene, D gene, CDR3 DNA, CDR3 protein. D genes are given only for firm matches. Size is stated for part of the rows, as once, few or many counts, or as a class when the clone is expanded.

>.|TRBV18|TRBJ2-7|TRBD1
TGTGCCAGCTCACCGGACAGGAGCTCCTACGAGCAGTACTTC
CASSPDRSSYEQYF
>.|TRBV29-1|TRBJ2-7|.
TGCAGCGTTGAACGAAAGGGCCCGAACGGCCAAAGGGGCTACGAGCAGTACTTC
CSVERKGPNGQRGYEQYF
>few|TRBV5-1|TRBJ1-1|.
TGCGCCAGCAGCTTACAGGCGGAAAACACTGAAGCTTTCTTT
CASSLQAENTEAFF
>.|TRBV7-3|TRBJ2-1|.
TGTGCCAGCAGCTTAAGTCGGGAGAGCTCCTACAATGAGCAGTTCTTC
CASSLSRESSYNEQFF
>.|TRBV6-4|TRBJ1-4|.
TGTGCCAGCAGTGTGGAGGACGGCAGCGAGGTGTTTTTT
CASSVEDGSEVFF
>once|TRBV5-4|TRBJ2-5|TRBD2
TGTGCCAGCAGCCCTGGGGGGCGGGGGGCACAAGAGACCCAGTACTTC
CASSPGGRGAQETQYF
>.|TRBV2|TRBJ2-7|.
TGTGCCAGCAGCGCCGAGGGCAGATCTTACGAGCAGTACTTC
CASSAEGRSYEQYF
>.|TRBV14|TRBJ2-6|TRBD1
TGTGCCAGCAGCCAAGGGGACAGGGCTGGGGCCAACGTCCTGACTTTC
CASSQGDRAGANVLTF
>once|TRBV5-6|TRBJ2-1|.
TGTGCCAGCAGCTTCTCGAATGAGCAGTTCTTC
CASSFSNEQFF
>.|TRBV30|TRBJ2-3|.
TGTGCCTGGAGTTCGGCAGATACGCAGTATTTT
CAWSSADTQYF
>.|TRBV10-3|TRBJ2-6|.
TGTGCCATCAGTGAGGCGGCCGCCGCTGGGGCCAACGTCCTGACTTTC
CAISEAAAAGANVLTF
>.|TRBV2|TRBJ2-2|.
TGTGCCAGCAGGACGACTGCGAACACCGGGGAGCTGTTTTTT
CASRTTANTGELFF
>.|TRBV6-1|TRBJ2-5|TRBD1
TGTGCCAGCCGGGACAGGTACCAAGAGACCCAGTACTTC
CASRDRYQETQYF